Listed here are 17 T cell receptor beta chains from one sample, sequenced in a study of blood T cell repertoires in COVID-19 (dated by TCRdb to between 2020 and 2021). The protocol used for the library was the immunoSEQ multiplex PCR assay. The immuneACCESS repertoire file appears here via TCRdb, limited to in-frame rearrangements. These files lack a portion of the clones; in checked studies, under half of the deficit traces to unresolved V genes, and the cause of the others is not known. The sample table shows 300,000 or so clones, and more than 80% are seen once. The ten largest clones take up around 3.5% of the sample. Sequenced: peripheral blood. The receptors were gathered from a woman aged 40 to 49 with acute or convalescent COVID-19.

J is TRBJ1-1 and V is TRBV7-2; D is unclear. CDR1 SGHTA and CDR2 FQGNSA come from the germline V gene. The CDR3 is 14 amino acids. V lost 3 bases to trimming and J lost 0 bases, with 8 bases between them. The CDR3 DNA reads as TGTGCCAGCAGCTTTGGGCACATGAACACTGAAGCTTTCTTT. Translation: CASSFGHMNTEAFF.

The chain carries TRBV21-1 and TRBJ1-1; the DNA was not compared with TRBD1, the D call given in the table. TRBV21-1 is termed a pseudogene. There are 14 residues in the CDR3. The CDR3 reads CASSKTGSNTEAFF. The CDR3 DNA is TGTGCCAGCAGCAAAACAGGGTCGAACACTGAAGCTTTCTTT.

The sample holds a few counts of this clone. The chain carries TRBV10-3 and TRBJ1-2; no clear D gene. This CDR3 contains 18 residues. Germline loops: CDR1 ENHRY, CDR2 SYGVKD. Trimming stripped 6 bases from V and 3 bases from J, with 26 bases between. The CDR3 DNA reads TGTGCCATCAGGGGCGAATTATTAGACACCGGGGAGGACTATGGCTACACCTTC. Translating gives CAIRGELLDTGEDYGYTF.

V is TRBV30 and J is TRBJ2-3; D may be TRBD1 (6 bases). The CDR3 length is 12 residues. V was shortened by 5 bases and J by 5 bases, with 11 bases between the two germline ends. Looked up from germline, CDR1 is GTSNPN and CDR2 is SVGIG (reference sequence). In DNA, the CDR3 is TGTGCCTGGCGACAGGCCGAAGATACGCAGTATTTT. Its protein is CAWRQAEDTQYF.

The chain recombines TRBV15 with TRBJ1-4, with 7 nucleotides matching TRBD1. Germline CDR1 reads LNHNV; CDR2 reads YYDKDF (reference sequence). CDR3 size: 15 residues. V lost 1 base and J lost 5; bases outside the gene matches: 4. This chain's CDR3 is CATSRGDSLNEKLFF. The CDR3 DNA reads as TGTGCCACCAGCAGAGGGGACAGTCTAAATGAAAAACTGTTTTTT.

The chain carries TRBV7-9 and TRBJ1-5, with 9 bases identical to TRBD1. The CDR3 consists of 15 residues. J was trimmed by 4 bases and V by 1 base; bases with no gene match: 2. The germline V gene has CDR1 SEHNR and CDR2 FQNEAQ (reference sequence). In DNA, the CDR3 is TGTGCCAGCAGCTTAGGGGGGACAGGGAATCAGCCCCAGCATTTT. Translation gives CASSLGGTGNQPQHF. The full variable domain, in which reference TRBV7-9 and TRBJ1-5 provide the parts outside the CDR3, is DTGVSQNPRHKITKRGQNVTFRCDPISEHNRLYWYRQTLGQGPEFLTYFQNEAQLEKSRLLSDRFSAERPKGSFSTLEIQRTEQGDSAMYLCASSLGGTGNQPQHFGDGTRLSIL.

The chain carries TRBV6-5 and TRBJ1-1, with 8 bases fitting TRBD1. The CDR3 covers 13 residues. Germline CDR1 is MNHEY and CDR2 is SVGAGI. Germline trimming cut 6 bases from V and 5 bases from J; bases unmatched to any gene: 5. CDR3 residues: CASSLRGQTEAFF. The CDR3 DNA follows: TGTGCCAGCAGCCTCAGGGGGCAAACTGAAGCTTTCTTT.

J is TRBJ1-1 and V is TRBV6-5, with D perhaps matching TRBD1 (5 bases). The CDR3 totals 16 residues. With 3 bases removed from V and 4 bases from J, the gap between germline ends came to 18 bases. Germline assignment: CDR1 MNHEY and CDR2 SVGAGI. The CDR3 DNA sequence: TGTGCCAGCAGTTATCACCAGGGCAACACGGGCACTGAAGCTTTCTTT. Translated, it gives CASSYHQGNTGTEAFF.

The chain combines TRBV6-6 with TRBJ1-1, with 7 nucleotides matching TRBD1. The CDR3 length is 15 residues. J lost 0 bases, V lost 6 bases, and 7 bases had no gene match. Germline-derived CDR1 and CDR2 are MNHNY and SVGAGI (reference sequence). CDR3 DNA: TGTGCCAGCAGGTTACCCCAGGGGGTGAACACTGAAGCTTTCTTT. It yields the protein CASRLPQGVNTEAFF.

The chain recombines TRBV25-1 with TRBJ2-5; TRBD2 matches at 10 bases. V lost 3 bases and J lost 1; bases outside the gene matches: 5. The germline CDR1 and CDR2 sequences are MGHDK and SYGVNS. The CDR3 length is 16 residues. The CDR3 loop is CASSEGSGGPQETQYF. The CDR3 bases are TGTGCCAGCAGTGAGGGTAGCGGGGGGCCCCAAGAGACCCAGTACTTC.

This chain connects TRBV5-8 to TRBJ1-1; 11 bases match TRBD1. Germline assignment: CDR1 SGHTS and CDR2 YDEGEE. The CDR3 contains 16 residues. Trimming at V came to 4 bases and at J to 7 bases, leaving 12 bases not matched to a gene. The CDR3 is CASSTRTGGKLGEAFF. The DNA for the CDR3 is TGTGCCAGCAGCACGAGGACAGGGGGCAAGTTGGGTGAAGCTTTCTTT.

The chain couples TRBV4-1 to TRBJ1-2; 7 bases are shared with TRBD1. Germline-derived CDR1 and CDR2 are MGHRA and YSYEKL. V lost 4 bases, J lost 2 bases, and 1 base stayed unmatched. The CDR3 is 13 residues long. In DNA form, the CDR3 reads TGCGCCAGCAGCCCACAGGGGAACTATGGCTACACCTTC. Protein product: CASSPQGNYGYTF.

This clone appeared once. The J gene is TRBJ1-1, the V gene TRBV18; the D gene is possibly TRBD1 (6 bases). V was trimmed by 6 bases and J by 3 bases, leaving 11 bases between them. There are 13 residues in the CDR3. Germline assignment: CDR1 KGHSH and CDR2 LQKENI. The CDR3, as DNA: TGTGCCAGCTCTGGGACACTGGACACTGAAGCTTTCTTT. Translating gives CASSGTLDTEAFF.

The chain has TRBV13 and TRBJ1-4; 10 bases agree with TRBD1. This CDR3 is built from 14 residues. Trimming took 4 bases from V and 8 from J; bases not matched to a gene: 4. Germline V gene data show CDR1 as PRHDT and CDR2 as FYEKMQ (reference sequence). The CDR3 DNA sequence: TGTGCCAGCAGCTACGGGACAGGGGACGAAAAACTGTTTTTT. It codes for CASSYGTGDEKLFF.

The chain couples TRBV6-5 to TRBJ2-2; no reliable D call. The CDR3 consists of 12 residues. The germline gives CDR1 MNHEY, CDR2 SVGAGI. V was shortened by 5 bases and J by 3 bases, with 4 bases between the two germline ends. The CDR3 sequence is CASSRDTGELFF. In DNA, the CDR3 is TGTGCCAGCAGTCGGGACACCGGGGAGCTGTTTTTT.

The chain joins TRBV25-1 to TRBJ1-6; TRBD1 matches 7 bases. Germline V lookup: CDR1 MGHDK, CDR2 SYGVNS. The CDR3 loop spans 16 amino acids. Germline trimming cut 6 bases from V and 8 bases from J; bases unmatched to any gene: 13. Here the CDR3 reads CASSAAGTVTDSPLHF. Here the CDR3 DNA reads TGTGCCAGCAGCGCCGCCGGGACAGTGACTGATTCACCCCTCCACTTT.

The rearrangement uses TRBV5-1 and TRBJ2-2; D might be TRBD1 (6 bases). Germline V gives CDR1 SGHRS, CDR2 YFSETQ. Trimming removed 0 bases at V and 5 bases at J, with 11 bases between. The CDR3 sequence is 15 residues long. CDR3 region: CASSLGTVGTGELFF. The CDR3 region has the DNA TGCGCCAGCAGCTTGGGGACAGTGGGAACCGGGGAGCTGTTTTTT.